This T cell receptor beta chain was sequenced for a study of early T cells in non-severe SARS-CoV-2 infection. Study details: The study sequenced bulk RNA from unsorted whole blood, with chains unpaired.

General study results and limits: CD4 and private specificities were missed by VDJdb matching, which favored anti-spike CD8 responses.

The table lists this clonotype with many counts. The antigen remains undetermined. The library protocol tagged individual cDNA molecules with unique molecular identifiers. TCRdb re-derived calls from the 5' RACE reads in MiXCR, one entry per CDR3 protein. The sample lists tens of thousands of distinct CDR3 sequences; roughly 9.2% were seen once. This clonotype was obtained from an adult who was a healthcare worker with PCR-confirmed SARS-CoV-2 infection or an uninfected control (not recorded which). Sequencing was done on a sample of whole blood.

CDR3 nucleotide sequence: TGTGCCAGCAGTTTCGGGACAGGGGCAAGTTCACCCCTCCACTTT. Protein product: CASSFGTGASSPLHF. This sequence joins TRBV12-3 or TRBV12-4 and TRBJ1-6; 10 nucleotides agree with TRBD1. The J segment lost 9 bases and the V segment lost 3 bases, leaving 5 bases of the junction unmatched. There are 15 residues in the CDR3.